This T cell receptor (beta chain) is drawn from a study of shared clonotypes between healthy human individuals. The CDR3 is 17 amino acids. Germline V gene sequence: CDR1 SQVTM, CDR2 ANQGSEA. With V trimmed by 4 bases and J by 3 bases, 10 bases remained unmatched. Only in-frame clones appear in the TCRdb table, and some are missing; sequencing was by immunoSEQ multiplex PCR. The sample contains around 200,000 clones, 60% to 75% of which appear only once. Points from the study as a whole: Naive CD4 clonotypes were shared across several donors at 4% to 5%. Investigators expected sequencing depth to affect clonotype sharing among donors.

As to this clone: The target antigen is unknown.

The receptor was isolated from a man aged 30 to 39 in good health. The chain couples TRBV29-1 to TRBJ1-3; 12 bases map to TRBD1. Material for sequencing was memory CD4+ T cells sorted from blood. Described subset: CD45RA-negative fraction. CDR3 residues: CSVARYGTGGVGNTIYF. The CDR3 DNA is TGCAGCGTTGCCAGATACGGGACAGGGGGCGTTGGAAACACCATATATTTT. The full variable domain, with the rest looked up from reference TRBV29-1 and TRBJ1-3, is SAVISQKPSRDICQRGTSLTIQCQVDSQVTMMFWYRQQPGQSLTLIATANQGSEATYESGFVIDKFPISRPNLTFSTLTVSNMSPEDSSIYLCSVARYGTGGVGNTIYFGEGSWLTVV.